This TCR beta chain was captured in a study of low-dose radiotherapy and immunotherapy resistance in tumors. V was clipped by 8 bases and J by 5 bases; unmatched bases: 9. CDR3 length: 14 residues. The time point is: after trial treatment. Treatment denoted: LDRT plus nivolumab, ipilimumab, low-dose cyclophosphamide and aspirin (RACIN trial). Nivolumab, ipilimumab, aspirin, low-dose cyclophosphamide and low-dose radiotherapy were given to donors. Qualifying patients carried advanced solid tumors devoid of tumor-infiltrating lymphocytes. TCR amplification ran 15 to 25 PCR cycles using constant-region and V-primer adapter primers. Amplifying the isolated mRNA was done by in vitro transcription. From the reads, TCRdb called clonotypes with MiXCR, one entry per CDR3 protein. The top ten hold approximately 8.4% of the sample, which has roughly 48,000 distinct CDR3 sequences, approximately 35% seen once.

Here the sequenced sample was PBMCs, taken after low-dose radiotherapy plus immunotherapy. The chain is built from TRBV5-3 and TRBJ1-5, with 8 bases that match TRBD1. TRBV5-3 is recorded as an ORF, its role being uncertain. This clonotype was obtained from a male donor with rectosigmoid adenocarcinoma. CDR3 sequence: CASSTGQGYQPQHF. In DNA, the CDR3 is TGTGCCAGCAGCACCGGACAGGGATATCAGCCCCAGCATTTT.